This T cell receptor beta chain was sequenced during a study of T cells after posttransplantation cyclophosphamide. The V end was cut by 5 bases, the J end by 1 base, with 25 bases between. Looked up from germline, CDR1 is SGHNT and CDR2 is YYREEE (reference sequence). This CDR3 is built from 19 residues. The study, taken as a whole, reports: TRB clonality was highly associated with recipient CMV seropositivity and reactivation. Donor CD8+ memory clones often dominated recipient blood repertoires at later times.

In this sample, this clone turned up many times. The antigen is unknown. The assay was immunoSEQ multiplex PCR, and TCRdb's table has in-frame clones only and misses some. Recorded here are 10,000 to 13,000 clones, none singletons. Treatment was busulfan-fludarabine conditioning, a marrow graft, and cyclophosphamide on days +3 and +4. This clonotype was obtained from a female patient aged 40 to 50 who received an allogeneic stem cell transplant from a related donor, was CMV-positive, and had no GVHD. A share of the T cells may be of graft donor origin. This rearrangement joins TRBV5-4 to TRBJ2-1; TRBD1 is a possible D gene (6 bases). Source: PBMCs, taken after allogeneic stem cell transplant with posttransplant cyclophosphamide. The CDR3 protein is CASRSIHTGQVASYNEQFF. The DNA for the CDR3 is TGTGCCAGCAGGTCAATACATACAGGGCAAGTCGCTTCCTACAATGAGCAGTTCTTC.